One sample yielded the 30 T cell receptor beta chains listed below, sequenced in a study of CD8+ T cells in alopecia areata. As to treatment: oral pan-JAK inhibitor, 5-10 mg twice daily. TCR sequencing used cDNA made by reverse transcription of extracted RNA. Some clones are missing from TCRdb's copy, which holds only in-frame ones; the method was immunoSEQ multiplex PCR. Among 110,000 to 150,000 clones listed, roughly 80% were seen once. The sequences come from CD8+ T cells sorted from blood, collected at week 4, from a patient treated with tofacitinib. All receptors come from a human donor with alopecia areata.

V usage is TRBV7-9 and J usage is TRBJ2-2; possibly TRBD1 for D (7 bases). Germline CDR1 SEHNR, CDR2 FQNEAQ (reference sequence). The CDR3 extends over 16 amino acids. V lost 5 bases and J lost 4, with 17 bases in between. In DNA, the CDR3 is TGTGCCAGCAGCGTAGGACAGGAGGGTGGCACCGGGGAGCTGTTTTTT. Translating gives CASSVGQEGGTGELFF.

This clone was counted a few times. CDR3 in amino acids: CASSLNFLNTGELFF. As DNA, the CDR3 is TGTGCCAGCAGCTTGAACTTTCTGAACACCGGGGAGCTGTTTTTT. The chain carries TRBV5-8 and TRBJ2-2; D not resolved. Germline CDR1 reads SGHTS; CDR2 reads YDEGEE. The CDR3 runs 15 residues. V was cut by 1 base and J by 1 base, with 8 bases left in between. The full variable domain, completed using reference TRBV5-8 and TRBJ2-2, is EAGVTQSPTHLIKTRGQQATLRCSPISGHTSVYWYQQALGLGLQFLLWYDEGEERNRGNFPPRFSGRQFPNYSSELNVNALELEDSALYLCASSLNFLNTGELFFGEGSRLTVL.

V gene TRBV7-9 combines with J gene TRBJ1-1; tentative D call: TRBD1 (5 bases). Trimming shortened V by 2 bases and J by 1 base, and 5 bases separated the two germline ends. Germline V gene data show CDR1 as SEHNR and CDR2 as FQNEAQ (reference sequence). CDR3 length: 13 amino acids. The DNA for the CDR3 is TGTGCCAGCAGCTTACAGGGGAACACTGAAGCTTTCTTT. This gives the protein CASSLQGNTEAFF.

The rearrangement links TRBV11-1 to TRBJ1-1; D possibly corresponds to TRBD1 (6 bases). The CDR3 runs to 15 residues. Trimming left V 2 bases short and J 2 bases short, with 12 bases between. From germline, CDR1 is SGHAT and CDR2 FQDESV (reference sequence). CDR3 bases: TGTGCCAGCAGCTTAAGTCCGACAGGTAACACTGAAGCTTTCTTT. Its protein product is CASSLSPTGNTEAFF.

The chain carries TRBV5-6 and TRBJ1-2, with a weak D call TRBD1 (6 bases). The V gene lost 5 bases and the J gene lost 0 bases, with 11 bases spanning the gap. Germline V CDR1 and CDR2: SGHDT, YYEEEE. This CDR3 spans 14 amino acids. This chain's CDR3 is CASRVGGPNYGYTF. The CDR3 DNA sequence: TGTGCCAGCAGAGTTGGGGGGCCTAACTATGGCTACACCTTC.

V is TRBV6-9 and J is TRBJ2-3; D gene uncertain. Germline CDR1 MNHGY, CDR2 SVAAGI. V was cut by 8 bases and J by 2 bases, with 8 bases left in between. The CDR3 loop spans 12 amino acids. CDR3 sequence (DNA): TGTGCCAGCGGACCCTACACAGATACGCAGTATTTT. Protein sequence: CASGPYTDTQYF.

The chain joins TRBV27 to TRBJ2-7; 8 positions match TRBD1. J lost 3 bases, V lost 3 bases, and 7 bases had no gene match. This CDR3 has 15 amino acids. Germline V gene lookup returns CDR1 MNHEY and CDR2 SMNVEV (reference sequence). DNA for the CDR3: TGTGCCAGCAGTTTCGCCTGGACAGGGAACTACGAGCAGTACTTC. Protein product: CASSFAWTGNYEQYF.

The J gene is TRBJ2-7, the V gene TRBV19, with 8 positions matching TRBD2. The CDR3 is made up of 15 amino acids. Germline loops: CDR1 LNHDA, CDR2 SQIVND (reference sequence). J was trimmed by 0 bases and V by 5 bases; bases with no gene match: 6. The DNA for the CDR3 is TGTGCCAGTAGTTTCAGCGGGGGCAGCTCCTACGAGCAGTACTTC. The encoded protein is CASSFSGGSSYEQYF.

The chain couples TRBV13 to TRBJ2-1; D may match TRBD1 or TRBD2 (6 bases each). Germline CDR1 is PRHDT and CDR2 is FYEKMQ (reference sequence). There are 15 residues in the CDR3. Trimming cost V 1 base and J 9 bases, with 16 bases left between them. CDR3 sequence reads: CASSLAGASRGEQFF. CDR3 sequence (DNA): TGTGCCAGCAGCTTAGCGGGGGCCTCCAGGGGTGAGCAGTTCTTC. The full variable domain, with the rest looked up from reference TRBV13 and TRBJ2-1, is AAGVIQSPRHLIKEKRETATLKCYPIPRHDTVYWYQQGPGQDPQFLISFYEKMQSDKGSIPDRFSAQQFSDYHSELNMSSLELGDSALYFCASSLAGASRGEQFFGPGTRLTVL.

The V call is TRBV6-5, the J call TRBJ1-1, with D unresolved. Looked up from germline, CDR1 is MNHEY and CDR2 is SVGAGI. V lost 0 bases and J lost 1, with 3 bases in between. The CDR3 consists of 13 residues. The CDR3 region has the DNA TGTGCCAGCAGTTACTCGTCGAACACTGAAGCTTTCTTT. Encoded protein: CASSYSSNTEAFF.

The gene calls are TRBV5-1 and TRBJ2-5; 7 positions match TRBD2. V shed 0 bases and J 1 base; nucleotides not matched to a gene: 3. Germline V gene lookup returns CDR1 SGHRS and CDR2 YFSETQ. CDR3 length: 15 residues. This CDR3 reads CASSLAGGLQETQYF. CDR3 coding DNA: TGCGCCAGCAGCTTGGCGGGGGGACTCCAAGAGACCCAGTACTTC.

This chain joins TRBV5-5 and TRBJ2-1, with 9 bases matching TRBD1. V gave up 8 bases and J gave up 8 bases; unmatched junction bases: 8. The CDR3 length is 13 residues. Germline loops: CDR1 SGHKS, CDR2 YYEKEE (reference sequence). The CDR3 reads CASSGTGYYEQFF. In DNA form, the CDR3 reads TGTGCCAGTTCCGGGACAGGGTATTATGAGCAGTTCTTC.

The chain combines TRBV29-1 with TRBJ2-3; the match to TRBD1 covers 8 bases. CDR1 is SQVTM, CDR2 ANQGSEA, per germline. Trimming took 3 bases from V and 5 from J; bases not matched to a gene: 7. The CDR3 consists of 14 residues. In nucleotides, the CDR3 is TGCAGCGTTGATATGGACAGGGTGGGAGATACGCAGTATTTT. Translating gives CSVDMDRVGDTQYF.

This rearrangement joins TRBV27 to TRBJ1-2, with D perhaps matching TRBD1 (5 bases). There are 13 residues in the CDR3. Germline CDR1 is MNHEY and CDR2 is SMNVEV (reference sequence). The V end lost 6 bases, the J end lost 7 bases, and 15 bases lay between the germline ends. The CDR3 region is CASSPEGWGGYTF. In DNA form, the CDR3 reads TGTGCCAGCAGCCCAGAGGGGTGGGGTGGCTACACCTTC.

The chain is built from TRBV7-2 and TRBJ2-7; no definite D call. Germline CDR1 is SGHTA and CDR2 is FQGNSA. The CDR3 spans 12 residues. The ends were cut back, 5 bases at V and 7 bases at J, with 12 bases in the middle. CDR3 sequence reads: CASSPSLGEQYF. DNA for the CDR3: TGTGCCAGCAGCCCCTCGTTGGGAGAGCAGTACTTC.

The V call is TRBV19, the J call TRBJ2-1; TRBD1 might be the D (6 bases). Germline assignment: CDR1 LNHDA and CDR2 SQIVND (reference sequence). The V end lost 3 bases, the J end lost 3 bases, and 9 bases lay between the germline ends. The CDR3 is 14 residues long. The CDR3 coding sequence is TGTGCCAGTAGTATGGGGGCGGACTACAATGAGCAGTTCTTC. Amino acids: CASSMGADYNEQFF.

The gene calls are TRBV2 and TRBJ2-3; 8 bases map to TRBD1. V shed 8 bases and J 0 bases; nucleotides not matched to a gene: 1. Germline V lookup: CDR1 SNHLY, CDR2 FYNNEI. CDR3 size: 13 residues. CDR3 DNA: TGTGCCAGCGGGGACAGGAGCACAGATACGCAGTATTTT. Its protein product is CASGDRSTDTQYF.

V gene TRBV15 combines with J gene TRBJ1-5; 7 nucleotides line up with TRBD1. This CDR3 is built from 14 residues. V shed 5 bases, J shed 4 bases, and the junction held 5 bases outside the gene matches. The germline CDR1 and CDR2 sequences are LNHNV and YYDKDF (reference sequence). DNA for the CDR3: TGTGCCACCAGCCCAAGGACAGGTAATCAGCCCCAGCATTTT. Protein: CATSPRTGNQPQHF.

This clone was seen only a few times. The V and J genes are TRBV9 and TRBJ2-5; the match to TRBD2 covers 9 bases. This CDR3 region has 16 residues. Germline CDR1 SGDLS, CDR2 YYNGEE. Trimming cost V 3 bases and J 2 bases; bases outside gene matches: 8. CDR3 in amino acids: CASSASLAGRQETQYF. The CDR3, as DNA: TGTGCCAGCAGCGCTAGCCTAGCGGGGAGACAAGAGACCCAGTACTTC.

This sequence joins TRBV7-6 and TRBJ2-7; D call uncertain. CDR1 is SGHVS, CDR2 FNYEAQ, per germline. The CDR3 is 13 amino acids. Trimming cost V 1 base and J 6 bases, with 10 bases left between them. DNA of the CDR3: TGTGCCAGCAGCTTAGGTTTGGGTTTCGAGCAGTACTTC. It codes for CASSLGLGFEQYF.

The chain links TRBV4-2 to TRBJ2-5; a weak D match, TRBD2 (7 bases). Germline values: CDR1 LGHNA, CDR2 YNFKEQ. V gave up 4 bases and J gave up 1 base, with 13 bases separating them. The CDR3 sequence is 15 residues long. The CDR3 nucleotides read TGTGCCAGCAGCCCCGGGGGCGGGGGCCAAGAGACCCAGTACTTC. Translation: CASSPGGGGQETQYF.

To note about this clone: The same CDR3 can be traced to other DNA sequences in this sample. The J gene is TRBJ2-1, the V gene TRBV7-8; D unresolved. The CDR3 is 16 amino acids. The germline V gene encodes CDR1 SGHVS and CDR2 FQNEAQ. The V end lost 9 bases, the J end lost 7 bases, and 25 bases lay between the germline ends. CDR3 loop: CASSPLVGPARNEQFF. The DNA of the CDR3 is TGTGCCAGTAGCCCCCTCGTAGGACCAGCTCGTAATGAGCAGTTCTTC.

As to this clone: An end of the junction differs from the germline gene, which may be a read error. The chain has TRBV19 and TRBJ2-7; D gene unclear. The CDR3 runs 12 residues. Germline V CDR1 and CDR2: LNHDA, SQIVND (reference sequence). CDR3 coding DNA: TGTGCCAGTAGTTCGGGCACGACCGAGAAGTACTTC. It is translated as CASSSGTTEKYF.

In this sample, this clone turned up once. The chain is built from TRBV27 and TRBJ2-7, with 9 bases fitting TRBD1. Trimming at V came to 6 bases and at J to 3 bases, leaving 6 bases not matched to a gene. Germline assignment: CDR1 MNHEY and CDR2 SMNVEV (reference sequence). There are 14 residues in the CDR3. CDR3 in DNA: TGTGCCAGCAGCATGGTGACAGGGGGCTACGAGCAGTACTTC. This codes for CASSMVTGGYEQYF.

This clone was seen just once. Other DNA variants within this sample encode the same CDR3. V and J are TRBV29-1 and TRBJ1-1; tentatively, D is TRBD1 (6 bases). Germline V gene sequence: CDR1 SQVTM, CDR2 ANQGSEA. The V gene lost 5 bases and the J gene lost 1 base, with 8 bases spanning the gap. The CDR3 has 12 amino acids. In DNA, the CDR3 is TGCAGCGTTAACAGGGAGAACACTGAAGCTTTCTTT. It specifies CSVNRENTEAFF. Variable domain in full (rest from reference TRBV29-1 and TRBJ1-1): SAVISQKPSRDICQRGTSLTIQCQVDSQVTMMFWYRQQPGQSLTLIATANQGSEATYESGFVIDKFPISRPNLTFSTLTVSNMSPEDSSIYLCSVNRENTEAFFGQGTRLTVV.

This clone appeared a few times. V and J are TRBV10-2 and TRBJ2-3; a possible D gene is TRBD2 (5 bases). Germline values: CDR1 WSHSY, CDR2 SAAADI. The V and J ends lost 2 bases and 0 bases respectively, with 9 bases between them. The CDR3 loop spans 15 amino acids. The CDR3 coding sequence is TGCGCCAGCAGTGAGGGGAGCGGTAGCACAGATACGCAGTATTTT. This encodes CASSEGSGSTDTQYF.

The chain joins TRBV29-1 to TRBJ2-2, with TRBD2 matching over 7 bases. CDR3 length: 12 residues. V shed 3 bases and J 7 bases; nucleotides not matched to a gene: 2. Per the germline V gene, CDR1 is SQVTM and CDR2 is ANQGSEA. The CDR3 protein is CSVDRGVGELFF. CDR3 in DNA: TGCAGCGTTGATCGGGGGGTCGGGGAGCTGTTTTTT.

The chain combines TRBV7-9 with TRBJ1-1; the D gene is possibly TRBD1 (6 bases). The germline gives CDR1 SEHNR, CDR2 FQNEAQ (reference sequence). CDR3 length equals 15 residues. V lost 1 base, J lost 3 bases, and 12 bases lay in between. The CDR3 coding sequence is TGTGCCAGCAGCTTAGGCACGGGGGCGTACACTGAAGCTTTCTTT. Its protein is CASSLGTGAYTEAFF.

In nucleotides, the CDR3 is TGTGCCAGCGAAGGGGCGGCTTCTAATTCACCCCTCCACTTT. It yields the protein CASEGAASNSPLHF. V gene TRBV21-1 combines with J gene TRBJ1-6; the D call TRBD1 from the table was never checked on the DNA. TRBV21-1 is an annotated pseudogene. The CDR3 totals 14 residues.

Only one count was recorded for this clone. The chain combines TRBV5-6 with TRBJ1-1; D might be TRBD1 (6 bases). In germline, CDR1 is SGHDT, CDR2 YYEEEE. Trimming took 2 bases from V and 2 from J, leaving 13 bases between them. This CDR3 contains 15 residues. CDR3 in amino acids: CASSFGGTDNTEAFF. In DNA form, the CDR3 reads TGTGCCAGCAGCTTTGGGGGCACCGATAACACTGAAGCTTTCTTT.